Below, 2 T cell receptor beta chains from the same sample are listed, as sequenced in a study of regulatory T cells in long-lasting Graves disease. Time point defined: newly diagnosed GD, antithyroid drugs for less than 3 months. From PBMCs, RNA was extracted and then used to make the TCR library. TCR beta libraries were built with iRepertoire HTBI primers and Arm-PCR of CDR3 regions. Each CDR3 protein gets one entry after TCRdb re-called the multiplex PCR reads with MiXCR. The table lists about 560,000 distinct CDR3 sequences, 16% of them singletons. This sample also belongs to another study, concerning T cells in Graves' hyperthyroidism and ophthalmopathy.

The sample in question was peripheral blood mononuclear cells (PBMCs), obtained at new diagnosis, from a patient treated with antithyroid drugs. These receptors all come from a man aged 18-30 years with Graves disease.

The gene calls are TRBV7-9 and TRBJ1-2; TRBD1 matches 8 bases. V dropped 4 bases and J dropped 0; count of bases not matched to a gene: 7. CDR1 SEHNR and CDR2 FQNEAQ come from the germline V gene (reference sequence). The CDR3 is made up of 16 amino acids. The CDR3 region has the DNA TGTGCCAGCAGCTCGACGGGACAGGCTTCTAACTATGGCTACACCTTC. Its protein is CASSSTGQASNYGYTF. Based on the CDR3 plus reference TRBV7-9 and TRBJ1-2, the full variable domain is DTGVSQNPRHKITKRGQNVTFRCDPISEHNRLYWYRQTLGQGPEFLTYFQNEAQLEKSRLLSDRFSAERPKGSFSTLEIQRTEQGDSAMYLCASSSTGQASNYGYTFGSGTRLTVV.

This clonotype was counted at least ten times. This chain uses TRBV27 with TRBJ2-5; D may correspond to TRBD1 or TRBD2 (6 bases each). Germline V lookup: CDR1 MNHEY, CDR2 SMNVEV (reference sequence). Trimming cost V 5 bases and J 2 bases, with 24 bases left between them. The CDR3 sequence is 18 residues long. The CDR3 region has the DNA TGTGCCAGCAGTCCGGGGGACACTTACCCACCCTCACAAGAGACCCAGTACTTC. Translating it yields CASSPGDTYPPSQETQYF.